These 28 T cell receptor beta chains came from one sample sequenced in a study of technical replicates of blood from several donors. The table came from immunoSEQ multiplex PCR; TCRdb's copy has only in-frame clones and leaves some out. The sample includes tens of thousands of clones, about 91% of them seen just once. The sequenced sample consisted of T cells isolated from PBMCs. These receptors were taken from a human donor in good health.

The chain combines TRBV27 with TRBJ2-5; D is undetermined. V was clipped by 6 bases and J by 5 bases, with 7 bases between them. The germline CDR1 and CDR2 sequences are MNHEY and SMNVEV (reference sequence). This CDR3 spans 11 amino acids. CDR3 in amino acids: CASRSRETQYF. The CDR3 DNA is TGTGCCAGCAGATCCAGGGAGACCCAGTACTTC.

The chain joins TRBV11-3 to TRBJ2-6; D is undetermined. This CDR3 contains 15 residues. V was trimmed by 6 bases and J by 0 bases, leaving 9 bases between them. CDR1 and CDR2 (germline): SGHNT, YENEEA. The CDR3 sequence is CASSSSASGANVLTF. The CDR3 DNA reads TGTGCCAGCAGTTCCAGTGCCTCTGGGGCCAACGTCCTGACTTTC. Variable domain in full (rest from reference TRBV11-3 and TRBJ2-6): EAGVVQSPRYKIIEKKQPVAFWCNPISGHNTLYWYLQNLGQGPELLIRYENEEAVDDSQLPKDRFSAERLKGVDSTLKIQPAELGDSAVYLCASSSSASGANVLTFGAGSRLTVL.

This sequence joins TRBV7-9 and TRBJ2-1; 7 bases align to TRBD1. V trimming: 4 bases; J trimming: 0 bases; junction bases outside the gene matches: 6. There are 16 residues in the CDR3. CDR1 SEHNR and CDR2 FQNEAQ come from the germline V gene (reference sequence). In nucleotides, the CDR3 is TGTGCCAGCAGCTCTGGGACAGCGAGCTCCTACAATGAGCAGTTCTTC. Its protein is CASSSGTASSYNEQFF.

The chain links TRBV28 to TRBJ2-5; weak D call: TRBD1 (5 bases). Germline-derived CDR1 and CDR2 are MDHEN and SYDVKM. The CDR3 has 17 amino acids. V lost 2 bases and J 3 bases, leaving 19 bases between the germline ends. The CDR3 here is CASSLRVYQGVKETQYF. The CDR3 bases are TGTGCCAGCAGTTTACGGGTCTACCAAGGGGTAAAAGAGACCCAGTACTTC.

The chain joins TRBV15 to TRBJ1-1; weak D call: TRBD1 (5 bases). CDR3 size: 14 residues. Germline CDR1 reads LNHNV; CDR2 reads YYDKDF (reference sequence). The V end lost 6 bases, the J end lost 0 bases, and 11 bases lay between the germline ends. For the CDR3, the DNA is TGTGCCACCAGAATAGGGGTTTTGAACACTGAAGCTTTCTTT. Its translation: CATRIGVLNTEAFF.

The chain recombines TRBV27 with TRBJ2-1; unclear D gene. The germline V gene has CDR1 MNHEY and CDR2 SMNVEV (reference sequence). Trimming took off 6 bases at V and 4 bases at J, with 10 bases between the two ends. This CDR3 has 13 residues. CDR3 DNA sequence: TGTGCCAGCAGCTATTCTGATTACAATGAGCAGTTCTTC. Its translation is CASSYSDYNEQFF.

A single count supports this clone. The J gene is TRBJ2-7, the V gene TRBV10-3, with TRBD1 matching 8 bases. The CDR3 is made up of 13 amino acids. V trimming: 11 bases; J trimming: 3 bases; junction bases outside the gene matches: 9. CDR1 and CDR2 from the germline V gene are ENHRY and SYGVKD. The CDR3 bases are TGTGCCCTGGGGGACAGGAAGTTCTACGAGCAGTACTTC. Translating gives CALGDRKFYEQYF.

This chain uses TRBV15 with TRBJ2-7; TRBD1 matches at 9 bases. The CDR3 contains 14 residues. V dropped 8 bases and J dropped 0; count of bases not matched to a gene: 5. Germline CDR1 and CDR2: LNHNV and YYDKDF (reference sequence). CDR3 protein: CATRRDRASYEQYF. DNA for the CDR3: TGTGCCACCCGTCGGGACAGGGCCTCCTACGAGCAGTACTTC.

This clone was detected only a few times. For the CDR3, the DNA is TGTGCAAGTCGCAAACCCGGGAAGCATTTT. Protein product: CASRKPGKHF. The chain carries TRBV12-2 and TRBJ1-5. TRBV12-2 is a pseudogene segment. This CDR3 has 10 amino acids.

This rearrangement joins TRBV2 to TRBJ2-1; 8 nucleotides line up with TRBD2. With V trimmed by 4 bases and J by 7 bases, 3 bases remained unmatched. This CDR3 contains 13 residues. The germline V gene encodes CDR1 SNHLY and CDR2 FYNNEI. The CDR3: CASSVTSGNEQFF. The CDR3, as DNA: TGTGCCAGCAGTGTTACTAGCGGAAATGAGCAGTTCTTC.

This clone is a singleton in its sample. The chain recombines TRBV6-4 with TRBJ2-1; 11 bases align to TRBD2. Germline V gives CDR1 MRHNA, CDR2 SNTAGT. J gave up 4 bases and V 0 bases, and 2 bases lay outside the gene matches. The CDR3 spans 16 residues. The CDR3 loop reads CASSDSIAGGYNEQFF. The DNA of the CDR3 is TGTGCCAGCAGTGACTCGATAGCGGGAGGGTACAATGAGCAGTTCTTC.

The CDR3 DNA reads TGTGCCAGCAGCGTAGGGCTAGCGGGATCCAATGAGCAGTTCTTC. It encodes CASSVGLAGSNEQFF. This chain uses TRBV9 with TRBJ2-1; 9 bases align to TRBD2. V shed 0 bases, J shed 6 bases, and the junction held 4 bases outside the gene matches. This CDR3 has 15 residues. CDR1 and CDR2 from the germline V gene are SGDLS and YYNGEE.

The chain is built from TRBV4-2 and TRBJ2-4; TRBD1 agrees at 10 bases. Unmatched junction bases numbered 15, after V lost 4 bases and J lost 9 bases. The germline gives CDR1 LGHNA, CDR2 YNFKEQ. The CDR3 is made up of 17 amino acids. The CDR3 bases are TGTGCCAGCAGCCCTAGACCACCGGGACAGGGGATCGGCATTCAGTACTTC. Translating it yields CASSPRPPGQGIGIQYF.

The chain joins TRBV9 to TRBJ2-1, with 12 bases identical to TRBD2. CDR1 is SGDLS, CDR2 YYNGEE, per germline. CDR3 length: 14 residues. Trimming cost V 4 bases and J 8 bases; bases outside gene matches: 4. The CDR3 DNA sequence: TGTGCCAGCAGCTCGAGACTAGCGGGAGATGAGCAGTTCTTC. Encoded protein: CASSSRLAGDEQFF. Filled out from reference TRBV9 and TRBJ2-1, the complete variable domain reads DSGVTQTPKHLITATGQRVTLRCSPRSGDLSVYWYQQSLDQGLQFLIQYYNGEERAKGNILERFSAQQFPDLHSELNLSSLELGDSALYFCASSSRLAGDEQFFGPGTRLTVL.

CDR3 sequence reads: CASSLEGLIWNEQFF. The CDR3 DNA sequence: TGTGCCAGCAGTTTGGAGGGGTTGATTTGGAATGAGCAGTTCTTC. The chain is built from TRBV27 and TRBJ2-1; D is possibly TRBD2 (6 bases). From germline, CDR1 is MNHEY and CDR2 SMNVEV (reference sequence). The CDR3 contains 15 residues. Trimming cost V 3 bases and J 7 bases, with 16 bases left between them.

Comment on this clone: One junction end disagrees with the germline gene, perhaps due to a read error. This rearrangement joins TRBV5-8 to TRBJ1-2, with D unresolved. Germline CDR1 and CDR2: SGHTS and YDEGEE. The CDR3 is 11 amino acids. CDR3 DNA sequence: TGTGCCAGCAGCCCTAACCATGGCTACACCTTC. Its protein is CASSPNHGYTF.

The chain has TRBV6-6 and TRBJ1-3, with TRBD1 identical over 7 bases. This CDR3 has 14 amino acids. V lost 6 bases and J lost 7; bases outside the gene matches: 9. Germline loops: CDR1 MNHNY, CDR2 SVGAGI (reference sequence). The DNA of the CDR3 is TGTGCCAGCAGCCCGGACAGGATTATCAACACCATATATTTT. Translated: CASSPDRIINTIYF.

J is TRBJ1-3 and V is TRBV6-5, with D hard to call. Deletions cut 2 bases from V and 0 bases from J, with 8 bases between. The CDR3 sequence is 15 residues long. The germline gives CDR1 MNHEY, CDR2 SVGAGI. The CDR3, as DNA: TGTGCCAGCAGTTACCTGGGGAGCTCTGGAAACACCATATATTTT. Translating it yields CASSYLGSSGNTIYF.

On this clone itself: One junction end disagrees with the germline gene, perhaps due to a read error. The chain uses TRBV28 and TRBJ1-2; D is undetermined. The CDR3 runs 9 residues. Germline V gene lookup returns CDR1 MDHEN and CDR2 SYDVKM. The chain's CDR3 is CASSPHMYF. CDR3 nucleotide sequence: TGTGCCAGCAGTCCCCACATGTATTTC.

The chain links TRBV7-9 to TRBJ2-7; possible D gene TRBD2, 5 bases. V dropped 5 bases and J dropped 4 bases, with 12 bases sitting between them. CDR3 length: 13 residues. Germline CDR1 is SEHNR and CDR2 is FQNEAQ (reference sequence). The CDR3 spells CASSQSGVYEQYF. CDR3 coding DNA: TGTGCCAGCAGCCAAAGCGGCGTATACGAGCAGTACTTC.

The rearrangement uses TRBV6-5 and TRBJ1-1; D remains ambiguous. Trimming shortened V by 2 bases and J by 4 bases, and 11 bases separated the two germline ends. There are 14 residues in the CDR3. Germline CDR1 MNHEY, CDR2 SVGAGI. This chain's CDR3 is CASSYIGEGTEAFF. The CDR3 bases are TGTGCCAGCAGTTACATCGGGGAAGGCACTGAAGCTTTCTTT.

The V call is TRBV7-8, the J call TRBJ2-5; maybe TRBD2 (5 bases). V lost 5 bases and J lost 5, with 15 bases in between. CDR1 and CDR2 from the germline V gene are SGHVS and FQNEAQ. This CDR3 contains 14 residues. DNA of the CDR3: TGTGCCAGCAGCCCGAGTCGGGGTTGGGAGACCCAGTACTTC. It translates to CASSPSRGWETQYF.

This chain uses TRBV18 with TRBJ1-4; D call uncertain. This CDR3 contains 14 residues. Germline lookup yields CDR1 KGHSH and CDR2 LQKENI. Trimming pared 4 bases from V and 6 bases from J, leaving 12 bases between. As DNA, the CDR3 is TGTGCCAGCTCACAGGACGTGGAGGATGAAAAACTGTTTTTT. This codes for CASSQDVEDEKLFF.

This clone occurred once. The chain couples TRBV6-5 to TRBJ2-3, with 7 bases matching TRBD1. Trimming cost V 4 bases and J 5 bases; bases outside gene matches: 12. The CDR3 has 16 amino acids. The germline CDR1 and CDR2 sequences are MNHEY and SVGAGI. The chain's CDR3 is CASSLRGRQYLDTQYF. CDR3 nucleotides: TGTGCCAGCAGTTTAAGGGGGCGACAGTATTTAGATACGCAGTATTTT.

The J gene is TRBJ2-5, the V gene TRBV27, with 8 bases lining up with TRBD2. Trimming at V came to 3 bases and at J to 2 bases, leaving 11 bases not matched to a gene. This CDR3 spans 17 amino acids. Germline assignment: CDR1 MNHEY and CDR2 SMNVEV (reference sequence). CDR3 sequence (DNA): TGTGCCAGCAGTTTCTCCGTAACTAGCGGTTTTCAAGAGACCCAGTACTTC. It codes for CASSFSVTSGFQETQYF.

The gene calls are TRBV5-1 and TRBJ1-5; tentatively, D is TRBD1 (6 bases). Germline V gene lookup returns CDR1 SGHRS and CDR2 YFSETQ. Between the trimmed V and J ends, which lost 7 bases and 4 bases, there was a span of 21 bases. This CDR3 has 16 amino acids. CDR3 protein: CASPGPGHPTNQPQHF. CDR3 sequence (DNA): TGCGCCAGCCCAGGACCGGGACATCCGACAAATCAGCCCCAGCATTTT.

V and J are TRBV7-9 and TRBJ2-7, with D possibly being TRBD1 (6 bases). Trimming removed 4 bases from V and 3 bases from J, with 13 bases in between. CDR1 and CDR2 from the germline V gene are SEHNR and FQNEAQ (reference sequence). The CDR3 has 14 amino acids. CDR3 in DNA: TGTGCCAGCAGCTCATGGGACACCTTCTACGAGCAGTACTTC. Translated, it gives CASSSWDTFYEQYF.

The CDR3 region is CASSSQGVETQYF. Here the CDR3 DNA reads TGTGCCAGCAGCTCTCAGGGCGTAGAGACCCAGTACTTC. The chain recombines TRBV6-1 with TRBJ2-5; a possible D gene is TRBD1 (5 bases). Trimming took off 6 bases at V and 4 bases at J, with 12 bases between the two ends. Germline loops: CDR1 MNHNS, CDR2 SASEGT. This CDR3 has 13 amino acids.